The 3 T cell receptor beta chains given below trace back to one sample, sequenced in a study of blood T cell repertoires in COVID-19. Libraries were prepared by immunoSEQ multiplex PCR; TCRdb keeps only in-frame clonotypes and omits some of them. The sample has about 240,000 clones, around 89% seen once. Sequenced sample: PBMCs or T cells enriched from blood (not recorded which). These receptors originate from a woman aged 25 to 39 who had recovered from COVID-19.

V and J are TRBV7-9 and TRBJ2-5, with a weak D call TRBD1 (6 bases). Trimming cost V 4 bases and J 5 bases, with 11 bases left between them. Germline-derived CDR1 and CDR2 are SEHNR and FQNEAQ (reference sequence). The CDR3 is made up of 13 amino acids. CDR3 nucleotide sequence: TGTGCCAGCAGCTCCTCCCAGGGGGAGACCCAGTACTTC. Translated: CASSSSQGETQYF. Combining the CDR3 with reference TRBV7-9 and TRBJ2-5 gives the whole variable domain DTGVSQNPRHKITKRGQNVTFRCDPISEHNRLYWYRQTLGQGPEFLTYFQNEAQLEKSRLLSDRFSAERPKGSFSTLEIQRTEQGDSAMYLCASSSSQGETQYFGPGTRLLVL.

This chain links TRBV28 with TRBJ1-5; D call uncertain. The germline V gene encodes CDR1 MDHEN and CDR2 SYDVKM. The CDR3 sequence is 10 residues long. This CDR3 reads CDSCNQPQHF. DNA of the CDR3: TGTGACTCGTGCAATCAGCCCCAGCATTTT.

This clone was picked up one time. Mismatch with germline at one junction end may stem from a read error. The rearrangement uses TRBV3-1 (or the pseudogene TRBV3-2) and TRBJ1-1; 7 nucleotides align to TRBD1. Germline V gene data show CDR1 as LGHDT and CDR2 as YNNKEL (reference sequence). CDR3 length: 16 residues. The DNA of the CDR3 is TGTGCCAGCACCCAAGGGGGCCCTATCCCCCACACTGAAGCTTTCTTT. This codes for CASTQGGPIPHTEAFF.